This is a list of T cell receptor beta chains from one sample in a study of control samples from healthy donors and cancer patients. Using immunoSEQ multiplex PCR, the repertoire was profiled, and TCRdb retains in-frame clones only, with some absent. The table has around 150,000 clones, just over 95% seen once. The sample taken for sequencing was blood. These receptor sequences come from a woman in her twenties or thirties in good health. The CDR3 runs from the conserved cysteine through the conserved F or W. A D gene is named only where the DNA matches it firmly. For some rows the clone size is stated as once, few or many, or as a class when expanded; others skip it.

CDR3 DNA: TGTGCCAGCAGCGGAAGACAGGGGGCGCGTGAGACCCAGTACTTC
CDR3 protein: CASSGRQGARETQYF
D gene: TRBD1
J gene: TRBJ2-5
clone size: -
CDR3 length: 15
V gene: TRBV5-6

CDR3 DNA: TGTGCCAGCAGCTCCGTAGCTCGTCCCACCGGGGAGCTGTTTTTT
CDR3 protein: CASSSVARPTGELFF
D gene: -
J gene: TRBJ2-2
clone size: -
CDR3 length: 15
V gene: TRBV5-4

CDR3 DNA: TGTGCCAGCAGCCCTGGCGGGCTATACAATGAGCAGTTCTTC
CDR3 protein: CASSPGGLYNEQFF
D gene: -
J gene: TRBJ2-1
clone size: -
CDR3 length: 14
V gene: TRBV11-2

CDR3 DNA: TGTGCCAGCAGCTTTGGCGGGGTAAAGCGGAATGAGCAGTTCTTC
CDR3 protein: CASSFGGVKRNEQFF
D gene: -
J gene: TRBJ2-1
clone size: -
CDR3 length: 15
V gene: TRBV7-2

CDR3 DNA: TGTGCCAGTAGCCTTTTTAGCGGGGGGGTAGCCAAAAACATTCAGTACTTC
CDR3 protein: CASSLFSGGVAKNIQYF
D gene: TRBD2
J gene: TRBJ2-4
clone size: -
CDR3 length: 17
V gene: TRBV19

CDR3 DNA: TGTGCCAGCAGCTTAGCCCGGGACAGCACAGATACGCAGTATTTT
CDR3 protein: CASSLARDSTDTQYF
D gene: -
J gene: TRBJ2-3
clone size: -
CDR3 length: 15
V gene: TRBV7-6

CDR3 DNA: TGTGCCAGCAGCTTAGCCGGGGGCGCGGGCTACACCTTC
CDR3 protein: CASSLAGGAGYTF
D gene: -
J gene: TRBJ1-2
clone size: few
CDR3 length: 13
V gene: TRBV7-9

CDR3 DNA: TGTGCCAGCAGCTTAGGAATATCGGGGGGCCTCGAGGCCCAGTACTTC
CDR3 protein: CASSLGISGGLEAQYF
D gene: -
J gene: TRBJ2-5
clone size: -
CDR3 length: 16
V gene: TRBV11-3

CDR3 DNA: TGTGCCAGCAGCTTAGGATGGGACAGGAGCTATGGCTACACCTTC
CDR3 protein: CASSLGWDRSYGYTF
D gene: TRBD1
J gene: TRBJ1-2
clone size: -
CDR3 length: 15
V gene: TRBV11-2

CDR3 DNA: TGTGCCAGCTCACCCCTCGGACAGAATTCACCCCTCCACTTT
CDR3 protein: CASSPLGQNSPLHF
D gene: -
J gene: TRBJ1-6
clone size: -
CDR3 length: 14
V gene: TRBV18

CDR3 DNA: TGTGCCAGCAGTCTCCGCTGGGACAGGGTCTACGAGCAGTACTTC
CDR3 protein: CASSLRWDRVYEQYF
D gene: TRBD1
J gene: TRBJ2-7
clone size: -
CDR3 length: 15
V gene: TRBV28

CDR3 DNA: TGTGCCAGCAGTACAGGGACAGGTCTGTCTGAAGCTTTCTTT
CDR3 protein: CASSTGTGLSEAFF
D gene: TRBD1
J gene: TRBJ1-1
clone size: -
CDR3 length: 14
V gene: TRBV28

CDR3 DNA: TGTGCCAGCACAGATATCGGGACTAGCGGGGGGGAATACTCAGATGAGCAGTTCTTC
CDR3 protein: CASTDIGTSGGEYSDEQFF
D gene: TRBD2
J gene: TRBJ2-1
clone size: -
CDR3 length: 19
V gene: TRBV28

CDR3 DNA: TGTGCCAGCAGCTTAGAGCCTTCTGAGCCCGGGGAGCTGTTTTTT
CDR3 protein: CASSLEPSEPGELFF
D gene: -
J gene: TRBJ2-2
clone size: medium-sized
CDR3 length: 15
V gene: TRBV7-3

CDR3 DNA: TGTGCCAGCTCCATTCAAGGGATGAACACTGAAGCTTTCTTT
CDR3 protein: CASSIQGMNTEAFF
D gene: -
J gene: TRBJ1-1
clone size: -
CDR3 length: 14
V gene: TRBV6-6

CDR3 DNA: TGTGCCAGCTCACCACCGAGCCAGGGCCGGACAGATACGCAGTATTTT
CDR3 protein: CASSPPSQGRTDTQYF
D gene: -
J gene: TRBJ2-3
clone size: -
CDR3 length: 16
V gene: TRBV18

CDR3 DNA: TGTGCCACCGGGGACAGGGGATGGACTTTCTTT
CDR3 protein: CATGDRGWTFF
D gene: TRBD1
J gene: TRBJ1-1
clone size: -
CDR3 length: 11
V gene: TRBV28

CDR3 DNA: TGCGCCAGCAGTTCCAAAACAGGATCCTACGAGCAGTACTTC
CDR3 protein: CASSSKTGSYEQYF
D gene: -
J gene: TRBJ2-7
clone size: once
CDR3 length: 14
V gene: TRBV5-1

CDR3 DNA: TGTGCCAGTAGTATAGATTGGGGCAGGGAGCTGTTTTTT
CDR3 protein: CASSIDWGRELFF
D gene: -
J gene: TRBJ2-2
clone size: -
CDR3 length: 13
V gene: TRBV19

CDR3 DNA: TGTGCCAGTACCAAGAAGGGGTACCAGCCCCAGCATTTT
CDR3 protein: CASTKKGYQPQHF
D gene: -
J gene: TRBJ1-5
clone size: -
CDR3 length: 13
V gene: TRBV19

CDR3 DNA: TGTGCCAGCAGTGGTACAGGGACAAATCAGCCCCAGCATTTT
CDR3 protein: CASSGTGTNQPQHF
D gene: -
J gene: TRBJ1-5
clone size: -
CDR3 length: 14
V gene: TRBV2

CDR3 DNA: TGTGCCAGCAGCGAGGACGGACACTATGGCTACACCTTC
CDR3 protein: CASSEDGHYGYTF
D gene: -
J gene: TRBJ1-2
clone size: -
CDR3 length: 13
V gene: TRBV9

CDR3 DNA: TGCGCCAGCAGCTACGGGACAGCGAACACTGAAGCTTTCTTT
CDR3 protein: CASSYGTANTEAFF
D gene: TRBD1
J gene: TRBJ1-1
clone size: -
CDR3 length: 14
V gene: TRBV5-1

CDR3 DNA: TGTGCCAGCAGCCAACAATCCACAGGGGGCGAGCAGTACTTC
CDR3 protein: CASSQQSTGGEQYF
D gene: TRBD1
J gene: TRBJ2-7
clone size: -
CDR3 length: 14
V gene: TRBV3-1/TRBV3-2

CDR3 DNA: TGTGCCAGTAGTAGCAGGGTAACCTACGAGCAGTACTTC
CDR3 protein: CASSSRVTYEQYF
D gene: -
J gene: TRBJ2-7
clone size: -
CDR3 length: 13
V gene: TRBV19

CDR3 DNA: TGTGCCAGCAGTTCCCGGGACATGTCGTCGGGGAAACTGTTTTTT
CDR3 protein: CASSSRDMSSGKLFF
D gene: -
J gene: TRBJ1-4
clone size: -
CDR3 length: 15
V gene: TRBV6-5

CDR3 DNA: TGTGCCAGCAGCCCCCTAGATTGGGCAACTAATGAAAAACTGTTTTTT
CDR3 protein: CASSPLDWATNEKLFF
D gene: -
J gene: TRBJ1-4
clone size: -
CDR3 length: 16
V gene: TRBV7-6

CDR3 DNA: TGCGCCAGCAGCTCTGAGGGGCTCTACAATGAGCAGTTCTTC
CDR3 protein: CASSSEGLYNEQFF
D gene: -
J gene: TRBJ2-1
clone size: -
CDR3 length: 14
V gene: TRBV5-1

CDR3 DNA: TGTGCCAGCAGCGCCCTGAAGGGTCGCCAAGAGACCCAGTACTTC
CDR3 protein: CASSALKGRQETQYF
D gene: -
J gene: TRBJ2-5
clone size: -
CDR3 length: 15
V gene: TRBV11-2